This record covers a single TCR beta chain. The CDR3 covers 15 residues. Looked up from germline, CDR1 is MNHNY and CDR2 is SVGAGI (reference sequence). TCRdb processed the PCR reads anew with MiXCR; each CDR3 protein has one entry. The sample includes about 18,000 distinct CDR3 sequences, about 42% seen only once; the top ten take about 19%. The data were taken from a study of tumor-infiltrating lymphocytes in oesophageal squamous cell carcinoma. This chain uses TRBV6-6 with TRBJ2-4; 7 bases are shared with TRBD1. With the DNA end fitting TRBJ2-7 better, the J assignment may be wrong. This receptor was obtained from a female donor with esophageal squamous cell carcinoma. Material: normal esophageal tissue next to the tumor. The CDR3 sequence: CASSYPTGFTYEQYF. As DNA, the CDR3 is TGTGCCAGCAGTTACCCGACAGGGTTCACCTACGAGCAGTACTTC.